Below are 6 T cell receptor beta chains sequenced from a single sample in a study of blood T cell repertoires in COVID-19. Using immunoSEQ multiplex PCR, the repertoire was profiled, and TCRdb retains in-frame clones only, with some absent. The sample yields about 400,000 clones, roughly nine tenths seen once. Material: PBMCs or T cells enriched from blood (not recorded which). Every receptor here comes from a woman aged 25 to 39 who had recovered from COVID-19.

The chain uses TRBV14 and TRBJ2-7, with no clear D. Trimming removed 0 bases from V and 0 bases from J, with 12 bases in between. Germline loops: CDR1 SGHDN, CDR2 FVKESK. The CDR3 runs to 16 residues. CDR3 sequence reads: CASSQEEDLSSYEQYF. Written as DNA, the CDR3 is TGTGCCAGCAGCCAAGAAGAGGATTTAAGCTCCTACGAGCAGTACTTC.

This clone came up once. The V gene is TRBV7-9, the J gene TRBJ2-1; D is unclear. The CDR3 has 10 amino acids. In germline, CDR1 is SEHNR, CDR2 FQNEAQ (reference sequence). V dropped 7 bases and J dropped 5 bases, with 3 bases sitting between them. CDR3 sequence: CASIDNEQFF. CDR3 DNA sequence: TGTGCCAGCATCGACAATGAGCAGTTCTTC.

The V call is TRBV30, the J call TRBJ1-4; D is possibly TRBD1 (6 bases). The CDR3 extends over 13 amino acids. Trimming took 0 bases from V and 10 from J, leaving 12 bases between them. Germline V gene data show CDR1 as GTSNPN and CDR2 as SVGIG (reference sequence). This chain's CDR3 is CAWSVRRDTKLFF. Written as DNA, the CDR3 is TGTGCCTGGAGTGTACGTCGGGACACAAAACTGTTTTTT.

V gene TRBV10-3 combines with J gene TRBJ2-7; TRBD2 matches at 10 bases. The CDR3 spans 14 residues. The trim removed 6 bases at V and 0 bases at J, leaving 2 bases unmatched. CDR1 is ENHRY, CDR2 SYGVKD, per germline. The DNA for the CDR3 is TGTGCCATCAGGCCTAGCGGGAGCTCCTACGAGCAGTACTTC. It translates to CAIRPSGSSYEQYF.

This sequence joins TRBV9 and TRBJ2-1, with a possible D match to TRBD2 (6 bases). From germline, CDR1 is SGDLS and CDR2 YYNGEE. The CDR3 covers 14 residues. Deletions cut 5 bases from V and 3 bases from J, with 12 bases between. The CDR3 here is CASSFAGIYNEQFF. The CDR3 bases are TGTGCCAGCAGTTTTGCGGGAATCTACAATGAGCAGTTCTTC.

This clone was detected many times. Other DNA sequences in this sample translate to the same CDR3. The genes are TRBV3-1 (or the pseudogene TRBV3-2) and TRBJ1-3; no clear D gene. This CDR3 has 14 residues. Trimming shortened V by 3 bases and J by 0 bases, and 6 bases separated the two germline ends. Germline loops: CDR1 LGHDT, CDR2 YNNKEL (reference sequence). The CDR3, as DNA: TGTGCCAGCAGCCAGACTTCCTCTGGAAACACCATATATTTT. This codes for CASSQTSSGNTIYF.